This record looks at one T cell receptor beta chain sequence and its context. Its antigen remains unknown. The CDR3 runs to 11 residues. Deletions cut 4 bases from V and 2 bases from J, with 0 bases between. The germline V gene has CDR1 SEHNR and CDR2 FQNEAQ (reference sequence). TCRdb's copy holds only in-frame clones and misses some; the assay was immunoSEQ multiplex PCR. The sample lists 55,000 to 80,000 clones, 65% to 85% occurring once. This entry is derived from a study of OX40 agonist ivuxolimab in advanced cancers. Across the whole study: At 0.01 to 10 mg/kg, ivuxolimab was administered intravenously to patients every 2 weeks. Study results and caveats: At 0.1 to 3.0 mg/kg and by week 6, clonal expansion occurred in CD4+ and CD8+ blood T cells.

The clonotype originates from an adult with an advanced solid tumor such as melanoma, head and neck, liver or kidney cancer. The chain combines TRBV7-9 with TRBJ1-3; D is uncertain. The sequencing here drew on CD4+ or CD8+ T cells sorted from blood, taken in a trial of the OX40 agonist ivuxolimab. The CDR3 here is CASSSGNTIYF. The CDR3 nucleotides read TGTGCCAGCAGCTCTGGAAACACCATATATTTT.